These 23 T cell receptor beta chains originate from one sample sequenced in a study of cytomegalovirus exposure and HLA in healthy donors. Clones were read by immunoSEQ multiplex PCR, and TCRdb kept only the in-frame ones, dropping some. The table shows about 130,000 clones, with 90% to 96% occurring only once. The sample was PBMCs. The receptor set was obtained from a man between 18 and 35 years old in good health and CMV-seronegative.

The chain has TRBV19 and TRBJ2-3; TRBD2 aligns across 7 bases. Germline CDR1 LNHDA, CDR2 SQIVND (reference sequence). The CDR3 is 14 amino acids. V shed 4 bases and J 1 base; nucleotides not matched to a gene: 2. The chain's CDR3 is CASSKTSGTDTQYF. CDR3 bases: TGTGCCAGTAGTAAAACTAGCGGCACAGATACGCAGTATTTT. Combining the CDR3 with reference TRBV19 and TRBJ2-3 gives the whole variable domain DGGITQSPKYLFRKEGQNVTLSCEQNLNHDAMYWYRQDPGQGLRLIYYSQIVNDFQKGDIAEGYSVSREKKESFPLTVTSAQKNPTAFYLCASSKTSGTDTQYFGPGTRLTVL.

V gene TRBV9 combines with J gene TRBJ1-2, with TRBD1 identical over 7 bases. Germline CDR1 is SGDLS and CDR2 is YYNGEE. The CDR3 consists of 14 residues. The V and J ends lost 6 bases and 1 base, in that order; junction bases with no gene match: 6. The CDR3 loop is CASTPTGDNYGYTF. The CDR3 DNA follows: TGTGCCAGCACCCCTACAGGGGATAACTATGGCTACACCTTC.

The gene calls are TRBV28 and TRBJ2-5; 10 positions agree with TRBD2. CDR1 and CDR2 from the germline V gene are MDHEN and SYDVKM. J was trimmed by 5 bases and V by 1 base; bases with no gene match: 7. This CDR3 comprises 16 residues. The CDR3 reads CASSLSASGSSETQYF. The CDR3 region has the DNA TGTGCCAGCAGTTTATCGGCTAGCGGGAGTTCGGAGACCCAGTACTTC.

The CDR3 is CSVGVSSYNEQFF. The CDR3 bases are TGCAGCGTTGGCGTTAGCTCCTACAATGAGCAGTTCTTC. The chain is built from TRBV29-1 and TRBJ2-1; no definite D call. Trimming stripped 4 bases from V and 0 bases from J, with 7 bases between. Germline V CDR1 and CDR2: SQVTM, ANQGSEA. The CDR3 is 13 amino acids.

The V gene is TRBV6-5, the J gene TRBJ2-7, with D maybe TRBD1 (6 bases). The germline V and J ends were trimmed by 3 bases and 6 bases, with 15 bases remaining between them. The CDR3 has 14 residues. Germline V gene lookup returns CDR1 MNHEY and CDR2 SVGAGI. DNA of the CDR3: TGTGCCAGCAGTTATGGCAGGGGTGTCGGCGAGCAGTACTTC. The encoded protein is CASSYGRGVGEQYF.

The V call is TRBV4-2, the J call TRBJ2-7, with 8 positions matching TRBD2. CDR1 is LGHNA, CDR2 YNFKEQ, per germline. This CDR3 is 15 amino acids long. The trim removed 4 bases at V and 2 bases at J, leaving 7 bases unmatched. The CDR3 is CASSPNGRVPYEQYF. In DNA, the CDR3 is TGTGCCAGCAGCCCAAACGGGAGGGTACCCTACGAGCAGTACTTC.

The V call is TRBV30, the J call TRBJ1-2; D is ambiguous. CDR3 size: 11 residues. V was trimmed by 5 bases and J by 7 bases, leaving 11 bases between them. CDR1 and CDR2 from the germline V gene are GTSNPN and SVGIG (reference sequence). The chain's CDR3 is CAWGPSAGYTF. The CDR3 DNA reads TGTGCCTGGGGGCCTTCCGCTGGCTACACCTTC. Drawing the rest from reference TRBV30 and TRBJ1-2, the complete variable domain is SQTIHQWPATLVQPVGSPLSLECTVEGTSNPNLYWYRQAAGRGLQLLFYSVGIGQISSEVPQNLSASRPQDRQFILSSKKLLLSDSGFYLCAWGPSAGYTFGSGTRLTVV.

V is TRBV10-3 and J is TRBJ2-7, with a weak D call TRBD1 (6 bases). The V end was cut by 5 bases, the J end by 3 bases, with 14 bases between. The CDR3 is made up of 14 amino acids. Germline loops: CDR1 ENHRY, CDR2 SYGVKD. The CDR3 region has the DNA TGTGCCATCAGTATGGCCGGGACAAACTACGAGCAGTACTTC. It yields the protein CAISMAGTNYEQYF.

The V and J genes are TRBV28 and TRBJ1-5; D may be TRBD1 (6 bases). The CDR3 consists of 16 residues. Trimming stripped 2 bases from V and 0 bases from J, with 11 bases between. In germline, CDR1 is MDHEN, CDR2 SYDVKM. The CDR3 nucleotides read TGTGCCAGCAGTTTACGGACAGAGTATAGCAATCAGCCCCAGCATTTT. It specifies CASSLRTEYSNQPQHF. Full variable domain (missing parts from reference TRBV28 and TRBJ1-5): DVKVTQSSRYLVKRTGEKVFLECVQDMDHENMFWYRQDPGLGLRLIYFSYDVKMKEKGDIPEGYSVSREKKERFSLILESASTNQTSMYLCASSLRTEYSNQPQHFGDGTRLSIL.

The gene calls are TRBV13 and TRBJ1-2; no clear D. The CDR3 consists of 17 residues. Germline V gives CDR1 PRHDT, CDR2 FYEKMQ (reference sequence). V was pared by 10 bases and J by 4 bases, with 28 bases between. The CDR3 nucleotides read TGTGCCACCCAGCTTGGAGGGATCTACGCCCCCCTCTATGGCTACACCTTC. It specifies CATQLGGIYAPLYGYTF.

CDR3 DNA sequence: TGTGCCAGCAGACCCCTAGCGGATCGGTCCTACGAGCAGTACTTC. Translated, it gives CASRPLADRSYEQYF. The chain links TRBV28 to TRBJ2-7; 7 positions agree with TRBD2. The CDR3 totals 15 residues. Trimming took 6 bases from V and 1 from J; bases not matched to a gene: 9. Germline V gene sequence: CDR1 MDHEN, CDR2 SYDVKM.

The J gene is TRBJ2-1, the V gene TRBV4-1, with 9 bases aligning to TRBD1. CDR1 MGHRA and CDR2 YSYEKL come from the germline V gene. This CDR3 has 15 amino acids. V lost 7 bases to trimming and J lost 4 bases; unmatched junction nucleotides: 8. The CDR3 is CASNPGTGSYNEQFF. The DNA for the CDR3 is TGCGCCAGCAACCCCGGGACAGGGTCTTACAATGAGCAGTTCTTC.

The chain has TRBV9 and TRBJ1-1, with 8 bases aligning to TRBD1. The junction had 11 bases not matched to a gene; V was cut back by 0 bases and J by 4 bases. The CDR3 is 17 residues long. CDR1 SGDLS and CDR2 YYNGEE come from the germline V gene. The CDR3 protein is CASSVAGTGLRSTEAFF. The CDR3 nucleotides read TGTGCCAGCAGCGTAGCCGGGACAGGCCTTAGGAGCACTGAAGCTTTCTTT.

V usage is TRBV28 and J usage is TRBJ2-2; TRBD2 agrees at 9 bases. V was clipped by 6 bases and J by 1 base; unmatched bases: 18. The CDR3 is 20 residues long. The germline CDR1 and CDR2 sequences are MDHEN and SYDVKM. CDR3 region: CASRPHLGREREENTGELFF. DNA of the CDR3: TGTGCCAGCAGACCCCACCTTGGGAGAGAGCGGGAGGAGAACACCGGGGAGCTGTTTTTT.

As concerns this clone: The same CDR3 is also encoded by other DNA sequences in this sample. The rearrangement joins TRBV9 to TRBJ2-7; TRBD1 aligns across 7 bases. The ends lost 0 bases at V and 3 bases at J; junction bases unmatched: 3. Germline CDR1 SGDLS, CDR2 YYNGEE. This CDR3 is built from 14 residues. CDR3 sequence reads: CASSVGTGVYEQYF. Written as DNA, the CDR3 is TGTGCCAGCAGCGTAGGAACAGGGGTCTACGAGCAGTACTTC.

This chain joins TRBV9 and TRBJ2-1; 8 bases match TRBD1. The CDR3 consists of 17 residues. Trimming at V came to 0 bases and at J to 7 bases, leaving 12 bases not matched to a gene. Germline V gene lookup returns CDR1 SGDLS and CDR2 YYNGEE. In DNA, the CDR3 is TGTGCCAGCAGCGTAGCTTCGAGCCAGGGGGCTGAAAATGAGCAGTTCTTC. Protein product: CASSVASSQGAENEQFF.

The chain carries TRBV19 and TRBJ2-1; TRBD1 is a possible D gene (5 bases). V lost 1 base and J 10 bases, leaving 8 bases between the germline ends. The CDR3 runs 12 residues. CDR1 is LNHDA and CDR2 is SQIVND in the germline V gene (reference sequence). CDR3 DNA sequence: TGTGCCAGTAGTATAGGATACAGGGAGCAGTTCTTC. Translating it yields CASSIGYREQFF.

The V and J genes are TRBV7-2 and TRBJ2-2; D gene uncertain. The CDR3 consists of 14 residues. Germline V gene data show CDR1 as SGHTA and CDR2 as FQGNSA. V lost 5 bases and J lost 4, with 11 bases in between. CDR3 residues: CASSPLTPTGELFF. In nucleotides, the CDR3 is TGTGCCAGCAGCCCACTCACCCCCACCGGGGAGCTGTTTTTT.

The chain combines TRBV27 with TRBJ2-3; no firm D call. CDR1 and CDR2 (germline): MNHEY, SMNVEV (reference sequence). V gave up 10 bases and J gave up 5 bases, with 13 bases separating them. The CDR3 length is 12 residues. The CDR3 protein is CATSGSGDTQYF. The CDR3 nucleotides are TGTGCCACCTCTGGGTCGGGAGATACGCAGTATTTT.

CDR3 sequence reads: CASSPQVASGFHEQYF. CDR3 nucleotide sequence: TGTGCCAGCAGCCCACAAGTGGCTAGCGGGTTCCACGAGCAGTACTTC. The chain combines TRBV11-1 with TRBJ2-7; 8 nucleotides match TRBD2. Germline assignment: CDR1 SGHAT and CDR2 FQDESV (reference sequence). The length of the CDR3 is 16 residues. Losses at the gene ends were 5 bases for V and 5 bases for J; bases not matched to a gene: 14.

CDR3: CASSQDLGRASTGELFF. Here the CDR3 DNA reads TGCGCCAGCAGCCAAGATCTAGGCAGGGCTTCCACCGGGGAGCTGTTTTTT. J is TRBJ2-2 and V is TRBV4-3; possible D gene TRBD1, 5 bases. The CDR3 is 17 amino acids. CDR1 is LGHNA and CDR2 is YSLEER in the germline V gene. V was shortened by 0 bases and J by 4 bases, with 15 bases between the two germline ends.

The V and J genes are TRBV6-1 and TRBJ2-1, with 9 bases matching TRBD2. Germline V gene data show CDR1 as MNHNS and CDR2 as SASEGT. CDR3 length: 12 amino acids. CDR3 DNA sequence: TGTGGTAGCGGGAGAAAGGTCGATGAGCAGTTCTTC. Protein: CGSGRKVDEQFF.

About this clone itself: Other DNA sequences from this sample encode an identical CDR3 as well. This rearrangement joins TRBV5-1 to TRBJ2-2; 8 bases line up with TRBD2. Germline V lookup: CDR1 SGHRS, CDR2 YFSETQ. With 4 bases clipped from V and 4 bases from J, the junction kept 9 bases outside the gene matches. The CDR3 totals 16 residues. The CDR3 is CASSGGLAGGTGELFF. DNA of the CDR3: TGCGCCAGCAGCGGAGGTCTTGCGGGAGGCACCGGGGAGCTGTTTTTT.